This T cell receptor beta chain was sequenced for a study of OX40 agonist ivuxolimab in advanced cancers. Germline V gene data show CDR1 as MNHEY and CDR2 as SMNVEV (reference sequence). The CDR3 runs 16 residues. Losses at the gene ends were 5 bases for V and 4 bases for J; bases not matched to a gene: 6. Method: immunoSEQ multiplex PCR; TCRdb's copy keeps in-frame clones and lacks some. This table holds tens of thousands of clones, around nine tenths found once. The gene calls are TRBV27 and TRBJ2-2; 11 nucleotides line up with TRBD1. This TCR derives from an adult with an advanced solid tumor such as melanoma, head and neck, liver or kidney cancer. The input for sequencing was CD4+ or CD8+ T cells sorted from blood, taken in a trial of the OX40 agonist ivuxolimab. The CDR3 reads CASSTGQGAGTGELFF. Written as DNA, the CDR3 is TGTGCCAGCAGTACCGGACAGGGGGCCGGCACCGGGGAGCTGTTTTTT.